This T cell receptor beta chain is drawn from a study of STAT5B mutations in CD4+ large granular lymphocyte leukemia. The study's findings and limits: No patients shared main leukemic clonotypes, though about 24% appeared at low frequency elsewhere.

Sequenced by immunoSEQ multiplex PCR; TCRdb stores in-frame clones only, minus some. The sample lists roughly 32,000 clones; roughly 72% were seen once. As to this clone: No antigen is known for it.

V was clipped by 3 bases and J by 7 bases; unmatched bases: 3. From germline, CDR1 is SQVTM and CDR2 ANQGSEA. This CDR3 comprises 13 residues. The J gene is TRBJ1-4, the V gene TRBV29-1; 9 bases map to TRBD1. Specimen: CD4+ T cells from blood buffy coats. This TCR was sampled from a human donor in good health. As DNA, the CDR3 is TGCAGCGTTGAGGACAGGGGAGGTGAAAAACTGTTTTTT. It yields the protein CSVEDRGGEKLFF.